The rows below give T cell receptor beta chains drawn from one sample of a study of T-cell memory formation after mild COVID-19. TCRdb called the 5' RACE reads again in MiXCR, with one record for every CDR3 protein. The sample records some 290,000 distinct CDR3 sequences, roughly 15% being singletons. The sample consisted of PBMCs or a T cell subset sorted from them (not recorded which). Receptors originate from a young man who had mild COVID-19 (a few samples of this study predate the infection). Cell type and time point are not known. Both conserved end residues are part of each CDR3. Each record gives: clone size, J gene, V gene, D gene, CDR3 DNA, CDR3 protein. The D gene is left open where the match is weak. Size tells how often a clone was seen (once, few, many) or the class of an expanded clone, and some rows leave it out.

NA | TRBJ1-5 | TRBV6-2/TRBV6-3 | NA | TGTGCCAGCAGGGGACTGTTCGCCGGGCAGCCCCAGCATTTT | CASRGLFAGQPQHF
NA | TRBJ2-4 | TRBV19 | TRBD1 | TGTGCCAGTAGTATAGATCGAGGACAGGGGAACATTCAGTACTTC | CASSIDRGQGNIQYF
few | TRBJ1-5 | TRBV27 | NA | TGTGCCAGCAAAAAAGGGGGGGGCGGTCAGCCCCAGCATTTT | CASKKGGGGQPQHF
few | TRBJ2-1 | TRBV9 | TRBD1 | TGTGCCAGCAGCGTAGTGCGGGACAGGTCAATCGATGAGCAGTTCTTC | CASSVVRDRSIDEQFF
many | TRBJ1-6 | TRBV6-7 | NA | TGTGCCAGCAGTTACTGGCATGAAATCCACTTT | CASSYWHEIHF
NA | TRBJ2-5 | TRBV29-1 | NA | TGCAGCGTTGCTGGGGCAGGGCAAGAGACCCAGTACTTC | CSVAGAGQETQYF
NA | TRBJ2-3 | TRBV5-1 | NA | TGCGCCAGCAGCTTGGATATATATAATCACACAGATACGCAGTATTTT | CASSLDIYNHTDTQYF
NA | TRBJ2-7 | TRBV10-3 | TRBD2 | TGTGCCATCAGAGCCGGAGGAGCGGGGCCATCCTACGAGCAGTACTTC | CAIRAGGAGPSYEQYF
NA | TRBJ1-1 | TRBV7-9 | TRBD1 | TGTGCCAGCAGCTTAGGGGACAGAATGGGCACTGAAGCTTTCTTT | CASSLGDRMGTEAFF
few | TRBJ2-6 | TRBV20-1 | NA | TGCAGTGCTAGAGGAACTGCTGGGGCCAACGTCCTGACTTTC | CSARGTAGANVLTF
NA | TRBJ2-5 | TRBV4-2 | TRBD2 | TGTGCCAGCAGCCCCTCACTAGCGGGGCGGCGGGAGACCCAGTACTTC | CASSPSLAGRRETQYF